This T cell receptor beta chain was recovered during a study of cytomegalovirus exposure and HLA in healthy donors. Study-wide findings and caveats: The authors later found most CMV-associated TCR beta chains appeared HLA-restricted.

In the PCR, 60 Vbeta and 13 Jbeta primers were used. Assay used: immunoSEQ multiplex PCR; TCRdb lists only in-frame clones, some missing. The data hold 80,000 or so clones, with about 64% observed a single time. Germline assignment: CDR1 LGHNA and CDR2 YSLEER. CDR3 length: 16 residues. Trimming took off 0 bases at V and 0 bases at J, with 8 bases between the two ends. Note on this clone: Its antigen is not known.

Material for sequencing was PBMCs. The sequence was obtained from a man aged 25-40 years in good health and CMV-seropositive. The J gene is TRBJ2-2, the V gene TRBV4-3; D not certain. Written as DNA, the CDR3 is TGCGCCAGCAGCCAAGAAGACTCATCGAACACCGGGGAGCTGTTTTTT. This sequence encodes CASSQEDSSNTGELFF.